Shown below are 2 T cell receptor beta chains from a single sample sequenced in a study of blood T cells in healthy people across ages. The authors ran a second PCR of 7 to 11 cycles using a sample-barcoded 5' primer and a J-beta primer mix. TCRdb re-called the 5' RACE reads with MiXCR, one entry per CDR3 protein. Altogether nearly 800,000 distinct CDR3 sequences are present, 25% being singletons, with the ten largest covering around 3.6%. These same records also appear under a second study, on T cells of mothers and their children.

Sequencing was performed on blood. The receptors shown here come from a boy aged 5-17 years in good health.

The chain joins TRBV19 to TRBJ2-5, with D possibly being TRBD2 (6 bases). The end of the DNA fits TRBJ2-7 better, so the J call may be wrong. The CDR3 is 12 residues long. CDR1 is LNHDA and CDR2 is SQIVND in the germline V gene (reference sequence). The CDR3 here is CACRGNSYEQYF. CDR3 bases: TGTGCCTGCCGGGGGAACTCCTACGAGCAGTACTTC.

This clonotype was counted between two and nine times. This rearrangement joins TRBV7-3 to TRBJ1-2; D gene unclear. The CDR3 consists of 13 residues. Trimming removed 1 base from V and 8 bases from J, with 11 bases in between. Per the germline V gene, CDR1 is SGHTA and CDR2 is FQGTGA. This chain's CDR3 is CASSLSGVEGYTF. DNA of the CDR3: TGTGCCAGCAGCTTAAGCGGGGTAGAAGGCTACACCTTC.